The rows below give T cell receptor beta chains drawn from one sample of a study of T cell changes during pregnancy in multiple sclerosis. The assay was immunoSEQ multiplex PCR, and TCRdb's table has in-frame clones only and misses some. The sample has some 93,000 clones, around 94% seen once. The material was peripheral blood, obtained after pregnancy. The receptors originated from a female donor with multiple sclerosis, enrolled in a pregnancy study. The CDR3 runs from the conserved cysteine through the conserved F or W. D genes are given only for firm matches. The size of a clone is reported for some rows only, either as once, few or many, or as a class for expanded clones.

clone_size,j_call,v_call,d_call,cdr3_aa,cdr3_nt
-,TRBJ1-5,TRBV11-2,TRBD1,CASSLGGTENQPQHF,TGTGCCAGCAGCTTAGGAGGGACAGAAAATCAGCCCCAGCATTTT
once,TRBJ2-5,TRBV5-1,TRBD1,CASSLQGTAQETQYF,TGCGCCAGCAGCTTGCAAGGGACAGCCCAAGAGACCCAGTACTTC
-,TRBJ1-2,TRBV6-5,-,CASTYQGFGYTF,TGTGCCAGCACCTACCAGGGGTTTGGCTACACCTTC
-,TRBJ2-1,TRBV11-3,TRBD1,CASSPTTGSYNEQFF,TGTGCCAGCAGCCCAACGACAGGGTCATACAATGAGCAGTTCTTC
once,TRBJ1-1,TRBV13,-,CASSPSWGQGTEAFF,TGTGCCAGCAGCCCTTCATGGGGGCAGGGCACTGAAGCTTTCTTT
-,TRBJ2-1,TRBV6-1,TRBD2,CASSWTSGNYNEQFF,TGTGCCAGCTCATGGACTAGCGGGAACTACAATGAGCAGTTCTTC
-,TRBJ1-1,TRBV21-1,-,CASSLRTECTEAFF,TGTGCCAGCAGCCTACGGACAGAGTGTACTGAAGCTTTCTTT
-,TRBJ2-3,TRBV27,TRBD1,CASSLSYRGLDTQYF,TGTGCCAGCAGTTTATCGTACAGGGGATTGGATACGCAGTATTTT
-,TRBJ2-5,TRBV5-1,-,CASSLKGETQYF,TGCGCCAGCAGCTTGAAGGGGGAGACCCAGTACTTC
once,TRBJ2-5,TRBV4-3,-,CASSQAGTEQTQYF,TGCGCCAGCAGCCAAGCCGGGACTGAGCAGACCCAGTACTTC
-,TRBJ2-6,TRBV9,-,CASSARPNTRSGANVLTF,TGTGCCAGCAGCGCCAGGCCGAACACCCGCTCTGGGGCCAACGTCCTGACTTTC
-,TRBJ1-4,TRBV10-3,TRBD1,CAISESVGTALF,TGTGCCATCAGTGAGTCGGTGGGGACAGCTCTTTTT